Sequencing of this T cell receptor beta chain was carried out in a study of blood T cell repertoires in COVID-19. Study-wide context: Spain, Italy and the United States supplied samples that represented acute and convalescent COVID-19. Nucleic acid was either cDNA or gDNA, and it came from T cells, B-cell-depleted T cells, or PBMCs.

Using immunoSEQ multiplex PCR, the repertoire was profiled, and TCRdb retains in-frame clones only, with some absent. The table lists roughly 250,000 clones, about 85% of them singletons. Those enrolled, adults aged about 18 to 89 years, came from roughly 23 US areas. The source material was PBMCs or T cells enriched from blood (not recorded which). The clonotype originates from a woman aged 25 to 39 with acute COVID-19.

This chain's CDR3 is CASSQLGGSAETQYF. In DNA form, the CDR3 reads TGTGCCAGCAGTCAATTGGGTGGGAGTGCAGAGACCCAGTACTTC. This chain links TRBV28 with TRBJ2-5; D is possibly TRBD2 (5 bases). This CDR3 is 15 amino acids long. V lost 5 bases to trimming and J lost 4 bases, with 17 bases between them. Germline-derived CDR1 and CDR2 are MDHEN and SYDVKM.